This T cell receptor (beta chain) originates from a study of OX40 agonist ivuxolimab in advanced cancers. Study background: Patients in dose escalation had liver, melanoma, kidney or head and neck cancers.

Clones were read by immunoSEQ multiplex PCR, and TCRdb kept only the in-frame ones, dropping some. The sample shows about 76,000 clones, 70% to 90% of them seen only once. Trimming took 1 base from V and 8 from J; bases not matched to a gene: 5. The germline CDR1 and CDR2 sequences are KGHSH and LQKENI. The CDR3 contains 15 residues. The sequence was collected from an adult with an advanced solid tumor such as melanoma, head and neck, liver or kidney cancer. J is TRBJ2-1 and V is TRBV18; TRBD2 matches at 10 bases. Sequenced material: CD4+ or CD8+ T cells sorted from blood, taken in a trial of the OX40 agonist ivuxolimab. The CDR3 region has the DNA TGTGCCAGCTCACCACTGGCTAGCGGGAGCCATGAGCAGTTCTTC. It specifies CASSPLASGSHEQFF.